This T cell receptor (beta chain) was retrieved from a study of T cells in Graves' hyperthyroidism and ophthalmopathy. Study information: Specimen type is peripheral blood, collected at initial diagnosis prior to any treatment. General observations from the study: In the blood, most expanded thyroid clonotypes above 0.001 appeared as well. The model foresaw ophthalmopathy a median roughly 6.6 months prior to onset.

In its sample, this clonotype was seen many times. Its antigen is not identified. The V segment lost 5 bases and the J segment 3 bases; nucleotides outside the gene matches: 12. CDR1 and CDR2 from the germline V gene are MNHNS and SASEGT. The CDR3 runs to 17 residues. RNA transcripts were the template for amplifying TCR beta CDR3 regions. With the HTBI primer set, the TCR CDR3 went through a first round of RT-PCR. TCRdb ran MiXCR on the multiplex PCR reads and lists one entry per CDR3 protein. The sample lists about 360,000 distinct CDR3 sequences; 15% to 17% were seen once. Cells are PBMCs isolated from about 10 ml of fresh blood.

This TCR derives from a woman between 18 and 30 years old with Graves' hyperthyroidism that later progressed to Graves' ophthalmopathy. This chain links TRBV6-1 with TRBJ2-3; the match to TRBD2 covers 9 bases. Sequenced: blood. The CDR3 region is CASSFASGNRRTDTQYF. CDR3 nucleotides: TGTGCCAGCAGTTTCGCTAGCGGGAATCGGCGGACAGATACGCAGTATTTT.